The source of this T cell receptor (beta chain) is a study of intratumoral heterogeneity in liver cancer. About the investigation overall: In the full roughly 15-patient cohort, the median age was around 57 years and the majority of patients were male. The overall cohort comprised some 71 multiregional samples from about 14 HCC patients, with some 52 tumoral and approximately 20 adjacent nontumoral regions. The study combined RNA-seq, DNA sequencing, TCR-seq and SNP array data from multiple regions of hepatocellular carcinoma specimens to study intratumor heterogeneity. Study-wide conclusions, independent of this receptor: Overall T cell clonality did not differ significantly between tumor regions within either sequenced patient. In every sequenced patient, tumor region b showed significantly fewer unique T-cell clonal expansions than tumor region a. RNA-seq-based estimates of regional differences in tumor-infiltrating lymphocyte burden were reportedly confirmed by TCR sequencing. The authors acknowledged a relatively low patient number and under-sampled tumor-infiltrating lymphocyte representation as limitations.

Using the immunoSEQ assay, the TCR beta chain CDR3 regions were sequenced from genomic DNA. Rearranged VDJ segments were amplified with primers annealing to V and J segments. Turning to the authors' computational methods: Clonality and richness metrics were computed with the ImmunoSeq Analyzer software. Clones with differential abundance between regions were identified with Fisher's exact test combined with a beta-binomial method for additional stringency. TCRdb retrieved this table from immuneACCESS and kept in-frame rearrangements only. Not all clones are present; in checked studies, unresolved V genes account for under half, and no reason is known for the remainder. V and J calls and clone size are as listed in that table; D and trimming were resolved from the DNA. Present in this sample are more than 3,000 clones, 47% of which were seen just once. Approximately 27% of the sample is taken by the ten largest.

Samples labelled H were derived from distinct, geographically separated regions of the hepatocellular carcinoma nodule. Every patient had early-stage hepatocellular carcinoma and went to surgical resection without receiving any prior therapy. None of the sampled areas showed macroscopic evidence of necrosis or hemorrhage. In two patients, TCR sequencing (ImmunoSeq) was performed on multiple regions. Frozen tissue samples from resection were taken at least 1 cm away from one another. Genomic DNA was isolated from bulk tissue with the DNeasy blood and tissue kit. Note on this clone: There is no known antigen for this receptor. It has no much larger one-base neighbor in the sample; base qualities were not kept.

Deletion took 2 bases off V and 6 bases off J, with a span of 11 bases between the germline ends. The CDR3 spans 14 residues, from the cysteine through the phenylalanine. The CDR3 DNA has 42 bases and is translated from base 1. For CDR1 and CDR2, the germline V gene (reference sequence) lists MNHEY and SMNVEV. The TCR comes from a man between 65 and 79 years old with hepatocellular carcinoma. Rearrangement joined TRBV27 to TRBJ1-5; tentative D gene TRBD1, with 6 bases matching. This sample comprised tumor tissue, obtained before any cancer treatment. The CDR3 protein is CASSLGGRGQPQHF. The bases are TGTGCCAGCAGTTTAGGGGGGCGCGGTCAGCCCCAGCATTTT.